This T cell receptor beta chain emerged from a study of cytomegalovirus exposure and HLA in healthy donors. PCR primers comprised 60 Vbeta and 13 Jbeta primers. Measured with immunoSEQ multiplex PCR; TCRdb has only the in-frame clones, and not every one. The table lists 150,000 to 200,000 clones, roughly 75% of them singletons. The origin of this receptor is a female donor in good health and CMV-seronegative. Sequencing was carried out using PBMCs.

Here the CDR3 reads CASSVGGGDQPQHF. The DNA of the CDR3 is TGTGCCAGCAGCGTAGGAGGGGGTGACCAGCCCCAGCATTTT. This rearrangement joins TRBV9 to TRBJ1-5; D possibly corresponds to TRBD1 (6 bases). The V end lost 0 bases, the J end lost 7 bases, and 11 bases lay between the germline ends. The germline CDR1 and CDR2 sequences are SGDLS and YYNGEE. CDR3 length equals 14 residues.